The 22 T cell receptor beta chains below come from one sample, sequenced in a study of CD8 T cells in Susac syndrome. The RNA, about 0.5 to 1 ug, was put through reverse transcription using random hexamers. TCRdb redid the calling of the immunoSEQ multiplex PCR reads with MiXCR, one entry per CDR3 protein. The profile shows more than 150,000 distinct CDR3 sequences, around 95% of them singletons. Sequenced sample: CD8+ T cells from PBMCs. Receptors originate from a human donor with Susac syndrome.

This clonotype was picked up one time. The chain has TRBV5-1 and TRBJ2-1, with TRBD2 matching over 13 bases. Germline V gene lookup returns CDR1 SGHRS and CDR2 YFSETQ. V gave up 4 bases and J gave up 3 bases; unmatched junction bases: 7. The CDR3 has 17 amino acids. The CDR3 region has the DNA TGCGCCAGCAGCGCAAGACTAGCGGGGGGCCTCTACAATGAGCAGTTCTTC. It codes for CASSARLAGGLYNEQFF.

The chain has TRBV18 and TRBJ2-1; 7 nucleotides agree with TRBD1. With V trimmed by 5 bases and J by 9 bases, 13 bases remained unmatched. The length of the CDR3 is 15 residues. CDR1 is KGHSH and CDR2 is LQKENI in the germline V gene. For the CDR3, the DNA is TGTGCCAGCTCATCGAGGGGGCGACGCTTTCGTGAGCAGTTCTTC. This sequence encodes CASSSRGRRFREQFF.

The gene calls are TRBV12-5 and TRBJ1-1; the D is unclear. The ends were cut back, 2 bases at V and 5 bases at J, with 9 bases in the middle. The CDR3 spans 13 residues. Looked up from germline, CDR1 is LGHNT and CDR2 is FRNRAP. The CDR3 bases are TGTGCTAGTGGTTTGCCTGTACTAACTGAAGCTTTCTTT. Translating gives CASGLPVLTEAFF.

Only one count was recorded for this clonotype. The rearrangement joins TRBV28 to TRBJ1-5; D is unresolved. The germline gives CDR1 MDHEN, CDR2 SYDVKM. The CDR3 is 16 amino acids. Trimming cost V 5 bases and J 5 bases, with 19 bases left between them. CDR3: CASSKTTGRIYQPQHF. The CDR3 DNA sequence: TGTGCCAGCAGTAAAACTACCGGACGGATCTATCAGCCCCAGCATTTT.

The gene calls are TRBV5-1 and TRBJ2-7, with 8 bases that match TRBD1. Germline V lookup: CDR1 SGHRS, CDR2 YFSETQ. This CDR3 region has 15 residues. Trimming removed 0 bases from V and 5 bases from J; junction bases left unmatched: 7. The DNA for the CDR3 is TGCGCCAGCAGCTTGGAAGGACAGGGCATCGACGAGCAGTACTTC. This gives the protein CASSLEGQGIDEQYF.

This sequence joins TRBV20-1 and TRBJ2-1, with 11 bases that match TRBD2. From germline, CDR1 is DFQATT and CDR2 SNEGSKA (reference sequence). The CDR3 is 16 amino acids. The junction had 10 bases not matched to a gene; V was cut back by 1 base and J by 8 bases. The CDR3 region has the DNA TGCAGTGCTAGAGCCGCCCCCCTAGCGGGGGGCTATGAGCAGTTCTTC. Its protein is CSARAAPLAGGYEQFF.

The CDR3 coding sequence is TGTGCCAGCAGTCGGGAGACCCAGTACTTC. As protein: CASSRETQYF. This rearrangement joins TRBV6-5 to TRBJ2-5; D unresolved. The V end was cut by 5 bases, the J end by 5 bases, with 3 bases between. Germline lookup yields CDR1 MNHEY and CDR2 SVGAGI. The CDR3 runs 10 residues.

The gene calls are TRBV10-3 and TRBJ1-5; D gene uncertain. The germline gives CDR1 ENHRY, CDR2 SYGVKD. The CDR3 length is 12 residues. V lost 2 bases to trimming and J lost 1 base, with 0 bases between them. This CDR3 reads CAISESNQPQHF. The CDR3 DNA reads TGTGCCATCAGTGAGAGCAATCAGCCCCAGCATTTT.

This clonotype was found once. V usage is TRBV7-6 and J usage is TRBJ2-5, with 7 bases aligning to TRBD1. The CDR3 is 15 amino acids. Losses at the gene ends were 1 base for V and 2 bases for J; bases not matched to a gene: 4. CDR1 and CDR2 from the germline V gene are SGHVS and FNYEAQ. CDR3 in DNA: TGTGCCAGCAGCTTAGTTAGGGGGCCGCAAGAGACCCAGTACTTC. This sequence encodes CASSLVRGPQETQYF.

The chain is built from TRBV7-9 and TRBJ2-1, with D possibly TRBD2 on 5 matching bases. Germline lookup yields CDR1 SEHNR and CDR2 FQNEAQ (reference sequence). CDR3 length equals 17 residues. Trimming stripped 4 bases from V and 0 bases from J, with 16 bases between. The CDR3 loop is CASSSLDSEVSYNEQFF. In DNA, the CDR3 is TGTGCCAGCAGCTCTTTAGATAGCGAGGTCTCCTACAATGAGCAGTTCTTC.

The rearrangement uses TRBV27 and TRBJ1-1; D is unresolved. The CDR3 runs 12 residues. The germline V and J ends were trimmed by 8 bases and 4 bases, with 11 bases remaining between them. The germline V gene encodes CDR1 MNHEY and CDR2 SMNVEV (reference sequence). The CDR3 region has the DNA TGTGCCAGCCGCTTGTCGCCCACTGAAGCTTTCTTT. It is translated as CASRLSPTEAFF.

The genes are TRBV29-1 and TRBJ2-6; perhaps TRBD2 as D (5 bases). This CDR3 is built from 15 residues. V shed 6 bases and J shed 0 bases, with 12 bases lying between them. Germline values: CDR1 SQVTM, CDR2 ANQGSEA. CDR3 amino acids: CSVEEVVSGANVLTF. The CDR3 DNA reads as TGCAGCGTCGAGGAGGTAGTCTCTGGGGCCAACGTCCTGACTTTC.

The table lists this clonotype with a count of one. V and J are TRBV28 and TRBJ1-5; 7 positions match TRBD1. This CDR3 has 15 amino acids. Looked up from germline, CDR1 is MDHEN and CDR2 is SYDVKM. J gave up 2 bases and V 5 bases, and 6 bases lay outside the gene matches. Here the CDR3 reads CASSADRVGNQPQHF. CDR3 in DNA: TGTGCCAGCAGTGCCGACAGGGTAGGCAATCAGCCCCAGCATTTT.

The chain has TRBV29-1 and TRBJ2-7; D could derive from TRBD1 or TRBD2 (6 bases each). The germline V gene has CDR1 SQVTM and CDR2 ANQGSEA. The CDR3 covers 15 residues. With 0 bases removed from V and 6 bases from J, the gap between germline ends came to 18 bases. CDR3: CSVEDSFGGRSEQYF. CDR3 nucleotides: TGCAGCGTTGAAGATTCTTTTGGGGGGCGGTCCGAGCAGTACTTC.

The genes are TRBV7-8 and TRBJ1-3, with 7 bases fitting TRBD1. V shed 3 bases and J 4 bases; nucleotides not matched to a gene: 9. CDR1 SGHVS and CDR2 FQNEAQ come from the germline V gene. CDR3 size: 16 residues. The CDR3 protein is CASSLLEGARGNTIYF. CDR3 coding DNA: TGTGCCAGCAGCTTGCTCGAGGGGGCGCGAGGAAACACCATATATTTT.

The chain uses TRBV5-1 and TRBJ2-1; tentatively, D is TRBD1 (5 bases). CDR1 and CDR2 from the germline V gene are SGHRS and YFSETQ. This CDR3 is 14 amino acids long. V gave up 6 bases and J gave up 3 bases, with 13 bases separating them. CDR3 bases: TGCGCCAGCAAAACTACAGGATACTACAATGAGCAGTTCTTC. Amino acids: CASKTTGYYNEQFF.

This chain joins TRBV6-5 and TRBJ1-2; 7 bases agree with TRBD1. Germline V lookup: CDR1 MNHEY, CDR2 SVGAGI. This CDR3 comprises 15 residues. Losses at the gene ends were 4 bases for V and 4 bases for J; bases not matched to a gene: 9. CDR3 protein: CASSLQPGQTYGYTF. The CDR3 nucleotides are TGTGCCAGCAGTTTACAACCGGGACAGACCTATGGCTACACCTTC.

The V call is TRBV9, the J call TRBJ2-3, with TRBD2 identical over 8 bases. The V segment lost 0 bases and the J segment 1 base; nucleotides outside the gene matches: 4. This CDR3 region has 16 residues. Germline V gene lookup returns CDR1 SGDLS and CDR2 YYNGEE. The CDR3 nucleotides read TGTGCCAGCAGCGTAGTGGGTAGCGGGGGCACAGATACGCAGTATTTT. As protein: CASSVVGSGGTDTQYF.

The chain links TRBV20-1 to TRBJ1-2; D unresolved. Trimming cost V 1 base and J 4 bases, with 10 bases left between them. Germline V CDR1 and CDR2: DFQATT, SNEGSKA (reference sequence). This CDR3 has 13 amino acids. CDR3 in amino acids: CSARVEGSYGYTF. Written as DNA, the CDR3 is TGCAGTGCTAGAGTTGAGGGCTCCTATGGCTACACCTTC.

The chain carries TRBV7-2 and TRBJ2-7; no reliable D call. This CDR3 comprises 15 residues. Germline CDR1 reads SGHTA; CDR2 reads FQGNSA. V lost 3 bases and J 2 bases, leaving 14 bases between the germline ends. Here the CDR3 reads CASSLSLAAAYEQYF. CDR3 sequence (DNA): TGTGCCAGCAGCTTGAGCCTCGCGGCCGCCTACGAGCAGTACTTC.

V and J are TRBV30 and TRBJ1-2, with D maybe TRBD1 (5 bases). The CDR3 extends over 12 amino acids. V lost 2 bases and J 8 bases, leaving 12 bases between the germline ends. In germline, CDR1 is GTSNPN, CDR2 SVGIG (reference sequence). The CDR3, as DNA: TGTGCCTGGAGTAGTAGCTGGGGGGGCTACACCTTC. Translation: CAWSSSWGGYTF.

V usage is TRBV9 and J usage is TRBJ2-1; the D call may be TRBD1 or TRBD2 (5 bases each). The CDR3 contains 12 residues. V shed 0 bases and J shed 9 bases, with 7 bases lying between them. Germline values: CDR1 SGDLS, CDR2 YYNGEE. CDR3 sequence: CASSVGDPEQFF. DNA of the CDR3: TGTGCCAGCAGCGTAGGGGACCCTGAGCAGTTCTTC.